One sample yielded the 25 T cell receptor beta chains listed below, sequenced in a study of OX40 agonist ivuxolimab in advanced cancers. Libraries were made using the immunoSEQ multiplex PCR assay. This immuneACCESS table, as held by TCRdb, lists in-frame sequences with V and J called but not all clones. Of the missing ones, under half trace to an unresolved V gene in checked studies; the others have no known cause. Within this sample are approximately 100,000 clones, with roughly 87% of them counted one time only. The biggest ten clones account for around 0.52% of the sample. The sample in question was CD4+ or CD8+ T cells sorted from blood, obtained in a trial of the OX40 agonist ivuxolimab. These receptors were obtained from an adult with an advanced solid tumor such as melanoma, head and neck, liver or kidney cancer.

The V call is TRBV2, the J call TRBJ1-1, with D possibly TRBD1 on 5 matching bases. Looked up from germline, CDR1 is SNHLY and CDR2 is FYNNEI. This CDR3 has 11 residues. Trimming took off 1 base at V and 9 bases at J, with 6 bases between the two ends. This CDR3 reads CASSEGQKAFF. CDR3 in DNA: TGTGCCAGCAGTGAAGGACAGAAAGCTTTCTTT.

The chain recombines TRBV25-1 with TRBJ2-1, with D possibly being TRBD1 or TRBD2 (5 bases each). CDR3 length: 17 amino acids. V lost 0 bases, J lost 7 bases, and 19 bases lay in between. CDR1 and CDR2 from the germline V gene are MGHDK and SYGVNS. CDR3 DNA: TGTGCCAGCAGTGAATATAGGTGGGCAGGGAGTAGGAATGAGCAGTTCTTC. Translating it yields CASSEYRWAGSRNEQFF.

A word on this clone: Different DNA sequences within this sample yield the same CDR3. The V and J genes are TRBV18 and TRBJ2-1; TRBD2 matches at 7 bases. The CDR3 spans 13 residues. V shed 3 bases, J shed 4 bases, and the junction held 0 bases outside the gene matches. The germline CDR1 and CDR2 sequences are KGHSH and LQKENI. The CDR3 sequence: CASSPGGYNEQFF. The DNA for the CDR3 is TGTGCCAGCTCACCGGGGGGGTACAATGAGCAGTTCTTC.

This clone was observed a few times. The junction differs from germline at one of its ends, possibly a read error. This chain connects TRBV2 to TRBJ1-2, with D tentatively TRBD1 (5 bases). The CDR3 length is 12 residues. CDR1 SNHLY and CDR2 FYNNEI come from the germline V gene. CDR3 residues: CASTGSNFGYTF. The CDR3 nucleotides are TGTGCCAGCACAGGGTCCAACTTTGGCTACACCTTC.

This clone was observed a few times. This sequence joins TRBV5-6 and TRBJ2-3; D is perhaps TRBD1 or TRBD2 (5 bases each). The V end was cut by 4 bases, the J end by 0 bases, with 21 bases between. The CDR3 is 18 amino acids. Germline assignment: CDR1 SGHDT and CDR2 YYEEEE. DNA for the CDR3: TGTGCCAGCAGCCGAGGGCTAGTGGGGGTCTATAGCACAGATACGCAGTATTTT. As protein: CASSRGLVGVYSTDTQYF.

This chain uses TRBV9 with TRBJ1-4; tentative D call: TRBD1 (6 bases). The V and J ends lost 2 bases and 14 bases respectively, with 19 bases between them. CDR1 and CDR2 from the germline V gene are SGDLS and YYNGEE. The CDR3 is 14 amino acids. The CDR3 reads CASSVRDRNDYLFF. CDR3 bases: TGTGCCAGCAGCGTTCGTGACAGGAATGATTATCTGTTTTTT.

J is TRBJ1-1 and V is TRBV19; TRBD1 might be the D (6 bases). Trimming removed 6 bases from V and 4 bases from J, with 24 bases in between. The CDR3 loop spans 17 amino acids. Germline V gene lookup returns CDR1 LNHDA and CDR2 SQIVND (reference sequence). This chain's CDR3 is CASRPGGRGLLATEAFF. The CDR3 bases are TGTGCCAGTAGACCGGGCGGCAGGGGCCTCCTCGCCACTGAAGCTTTCTTT.

The rearrangement joins TRBV18 to TRBJ1-2; possibly TRBD1 for D (5 bases). The CDR3 sequence is 15 residues long. Germline V CDR1 and CDR2: KGHSH, LQKENI. V was pared by 5 bases and J by 3 bases, with 16 bases between. The CDR3 region is CASSTGHSAHYGYTF. For the CDR3, the DNA is TGTGCCAGCTCAACTGGACATAGCGCGCACTATGGCTACACCTTC. The full variable domain, its missing parts supplied by reference TRBV18 and TRBJ1-2, is NAGVMQNPRHLVRRRGQEARLRCSPMKGHSHVYWYRQLPEEGLKFMVYLQKENIIDESGMPKERFSAEFPKEGPSILRIQQVVRGDSAAYFCASSTGHSAHYGYTFGSGTRLTVV.

This clone was seen a few times. The V gene is TRBV4-2, the J gene TRBJ2-1; TRBD2 matches 7 bases. Trimming removed 3 bases from V and 2 bases from J; junction bases left unmatched: 4. Germline lookup yields CDR1 LGHNA and CDR2 YNFKEQ. The CDR3 spans 15 residues. Written as DNA, the CDR3 is TGTGCCAGCAGCCAGAGTGGGGGGGCCTACAATGAGCAGTTCTTC. Residues: CASSQSGGAYNEQFF.

V is TRBV6-5 and J is TRBJ2-5; tentatively, D is TRBD1 or TRBD2 (6 bases each). Germline V gene sequence: CDR1 MNHEY, CDR2 SVGAGI. This CDR3 region has 14 residues. Trimming took 0 bases from V and 3 from J, leaving 8 bases between them. The CDR3 region has the DNA TGTGCCAGCAGTTACTCGAGGGGGGAAGAGACCCAGTACTTC. Translated, it gives CASSYSRGEETQYF.

Concerning this clone itself: The same CDR3 arises from other DNA sequences in this sample as well. This chain links TRBV5-1 with TRBJ2-5, with D perhaps matching TRBD1 or TRBD2 (7 bases each). Germline assignment: CDR1 SGHRS and CDR2 YFSETQ. Trimming took 4 bases from V and 5 from J, leaving 18 bases between them. This CDR3 comprises 15 residues. The DNA of the CDR3 is TGCGCCAGCAGCGGAATTCAGGGGGGGCGGGAGACCCAGTACTTC. It is translated as CASSGIQGGRETQYF.

This sequence joins TRBV4-2 and TRBJ1-4; 7 bases agree with TRBD1. V trimming: 3 bases; J trimming: 8 bases; junction bases outside the gene matches: 6. The CDR3 length is 14 residues. Germline values: CDR1 LGHNA, CDR2 YNFKEQ. The CDR3 loop is CASSHDRVGEKLFF. In nucleotides, the CDR3 is TGTGCCAGCAGCCACGACAGGGTCGGGGAAAAACTGTTTTTT.

The chain employs TRBV9 and TRBJ2-3; TRBD1 aligns across 8 bases. V shed 0 bases, J shed 1 base, and the junction held 7 bases outside the gene matches. Germline CDR1 SGDLS, CDR2 YYNGEE. The CDR3 has 17 residues. This CDR3 is CASSVGEDRVGTDTQYF. CDR3 in DNA: TGTGCCAGCAGCGTAGGGGAGGACAGGGTAGGCACAGATACGCAGTATTTT.

The J gene is TRBJ1-5, the V gene TRBV6-1; D might be TRBD1 (5 bases). The CDR3 covers 14 residues. V lost 6 bases to trimming and J lost 3 bases, with 12 bases between them. Germline V lookup: CDR1 MNHNS, CDR2 SASEGT. The CDR3, as DNA: TGTGCCAGCAGCGCTTCGGGGCCCAATCAGCCCCAGCATTTT. Translating gives CASSASGPNQPQHF.

This sequence joins TRBV6-6 and TRBJ1-5; D might be TRBD1 (6 bases). V gave up 5 bases and J gave up 4 bases, with 12 bases separating them. The CDR3 totals 14 residues. CDR1 MNHNY and CDR2 SVGAGI come from the germline V gene (reference sequence). The CDR3 DNA reads as TGTGCCAGCAGTGCAGCAGGGGTTAATCAGCCCCAGCATTTT. The encoded protein is CASSAAGVNQPQHF.

This chain joins TRBV28 and TRBJ2-7, with D perhaps assigned TRBD1 or TRBD2 (6 bases each). The CDR3 loop spans 14 amino acids. Trimming removed 6 bases from V and 6 bases from J, with 18 bases in between. Germline CDR1 MDHEN, CDR2 SYDVKM. Written as DNA, the CDR3 is TGTGCCAGCAGCCTAGGGGGAGGTCTGGGCGAGCAGTACTTC. It is translated as CASSLGGGLGEQYF.

This clone was counted once. The V and J genes are TRBV2 and TRBJ1-1; 8 bases map to TRBD1. The CDR3 has 12 amino acids. V lost 3 bases, J lost 11 bases, and 5 bases stayed unmatched. Per the germline V gene, CDR1 is SNHLY and CDR2 is FYNNEI. CDR3 nucleotide sequence: TGTGCCAGCAGTGACAGGGGGCCTATGGCTTTCTTT. Translated: CASSDRGPMAFF.

The chain combines TRBV5-1 with TRBJ1-4; D gene uncertain. Trimming cost V 2 bases and J 4 bases, with 9 bases left between them. The length of the CDR3 is 14 residues. Germline V gives CDR1 SGHRS, CDR2 YFSETQ. In DNA form, the CDR3 reads TGCGCCAGCAGCTTAGGGTCAAATAATGAAAAACTGTTTTTT. Its protein is CASSLGSNNEKLFF.

V is TRBV11-2 and J is TRBJ2-7; D is perhaps TRBD1 or TRBD2 (6 bases each). This CDR3 contains 14 residues. The V and J ends lost 5 bases and 5 bases respectively, with 16 bases between them. Germline assignment: CDR1 SGHAT and CDR2 FQNNGV. The CDR3 nucleotides read TGTGCCAGCAGCCCGGGGGCAGGTTTACACGAGCAGTACTTC. Translated, it gives CASSPGAGLHEQYF.

V gene TRBV9 combines with J gene TRBJ2-3, with unresolved D. V was pared by 2 bases and J by 3 bases, with 10 bases between. This CDR3 is 14 amino acids long. Germline V gene lookup returns CDR1 SGDLS and CDR2 YYNGEE. CDR3 DNA: TGTGCCAGCAGCGTTGTCAGTGGGACAGATACGCAGTATTTT. As protein: CASSVVSGTDTQYF.

The chain links TRBV18 to TRBJ1-1, with TRBD1 as a possible D gene (6 bases). Per germline, CDR1 KGHSH and CDR2 LQKENI. CDR3 length: 15 amino acids. V lost 1 base to trimming and J lost 5 bases, with 14 bases between them. The CDR3 nucleotides are TGTGCCAGCTCACCACGCGGACAGAAGGGGACTGAAGCTTTCTTT. Translation: CASSPRGQKGTEAFF.

The V and J genes are TRBV11-2 and TRBJ2-1; 7 bases are shared with TRBD1. V shed 5 bases and J 4 bases; nucleotides not matched to a gene: 8. The germline CDR1 and CDR2 sequences are SGHAT and FQNNGV. The CDR3 is 15 amino acids. The CDR3 sequence: CASSIGTAYYNEQFF. Written as DNA, the CDR3 is TGTGCCAGCAGCATCGGGACAGCCTATTACAATGAGCAGTTCTTC.

This clone has only a few counts. This chain connects TRBV5-8 to TRBJ1-2; D gene ambiguous. The V gene lost 6 bases and the J gene lost 7 bases, with 16 bases spanning the gap. Germline loops: CDR1 SGHTS, CDR2 YDEGEE. CDR3 length equals 13 residues. Here the CDR3 reads CASIPWDRGGYTF. CDR3 DNA: TGTGCCAGCATCCCTTGGGATCGAGGTGGCTACACCTTC.

Here the CDR3 reads CAISRGTVDSGAFF. The CDR3 DNA reads as TGTGCCATCAGTCGAGGGACAGTTGACAGTGGAGCTTTCTTT. The chain employs TRBV10-3 and TRBJ1-1; 7 bases align to TRBD1. There are 14 residues in the CDR3. Germline assignment: CDR1 ENHRY and CDR2 SYGVKD. J gave up 10 bases and V 5 bases, and 13 bases lay outside the gene matches.

This rearrangement joins TRBV5-1 to TRBJ2-1, with D unresolved. The CDR3 has 12 amino acids. V was cut by 4 bases and J by 7 bases, with 9 bases left in between. Germline-derived CDR1 and CDR2 are SGHRS and YFSETQ. The CDR3 here is CASSRSANEQFF. The CDR3 nucleotides read TGCGCCAGCAGCCGCAGTGCTAATGAGCAGTTCTTC.